These 8 T cell receptor beta chains were sequenced from one sample in a study of CD8 T cells in ankylosing spondylitis. One entry per CDR3 protein, called by TCRdb with MiXCR from the 5' RACE reads. Altogether approximately 260,000 distinct CDR3 sequences are present, over 15% being singletons, with the ten largest covering about a third. The sample comprised blood, either unsorted or a sorted T cell fraction (not recorded which). The receptors here all came from a male donor with ankylosing spondylitis or in good health (not recorded which).

This clonotype has more than one count but fewer than ten. This chain joins TRBV2 and TRBJ1-5; D unclear. This CDR3 is built from 14 residues. Germline V CDR1 and CDR2: SNHLY, FYNNEI. Trimming left V 5 bases short and J 5 bases short, with 13 bases between. The CDR3 DNA reads TGTGCCAGCAGTACCTACGGTGGGGATCAGCCCCAGCATTTT. Translation gives CASSTYGGDQPQHF.

At least ten counts were recorded for this clonotype. The V and J genes are TRBV3-1 and TRBJ1-1; D not resolved. The germline V and J ends were trimmed by 3 bases and 1 base, with 9 bases remaining between them. Germline values: CDR1 LGHDT, CDR2 YNNKEL (reference sequence). This CDR3 has 14 residues. The CDR3 region has the DNA TGTGCCAGCAGCCAGCTCGGGGAGAACACTGAAGCTTTCTTT. It specifies CASSQLGENTEAFF. The entire variable domain, with the rest obtained from reference TRBV3-1 and TRBJ1-1, is as follows: DTAVSQTPKYLVTQMGNDKSIKCEQNLGHDTMYWYKQDSKKFLKIMFSYNNKELIINETVPNRFSPKSPDKAHLNLHINSLELGDSAVYFCASSQLGENTEAFFGQGTRLTVV.

This clonotype was recorded a few times. The chain combines TRBV29-1 with TRBJ1-2, with a weak D call TRBD1 (5 bases). Germline V gives CDR1 SQVTM, CDR2 ANQGSEA. The length of the CDR3 is 13 residues. V gave up 7 bases and J gave up 3 bases, with 15 bases separating them. CDR3 amino acids: CSDLRQFDYGYTF. The CDR3 region has the DNA TGCAGCGACTTAAGACAGTTCGACTATGGCTACACCTTC.

The CDR3 coding sequence is TGCAGCGTAGACAGACCGGGACGGAAAGTGTCAAACTATGGCTACACCTTC. Amino acid sequence: CSVDRPGRKVSNYGYTF. The chain carries TRBV29-1 and TRBJ1-2, with D perhaps TRBD1 (5 bases). The CDR3 length is 17 residues. With 6 bases removed from V and 2 bases from J, the gap between germline ends came to 25 bases. Germline CDR1 reads SQVTM; CDR2 reads ANQGSEA. Looking up the rest from reference TRBV29-1 and TRBJ1-2 gives the full variable domain: SAVISQKPSRDICQRGTSLTIQCQVDSQVTMMFWYRQQPGQSLTLIATANQGSEATYESGFVIDKFPISRPNLTFSTLTVSNMSPEDSSIYLCSVDRPGRKVSNYGYTFGSGTRLTVV.

The CDR3 loop reads CASSPTGRNYEQYF. In DNA form, the CDR3 reads TGTGCCAGCAGCCCCACGGGACGGAACTACGAGCAGTACTTC. The chain has TRBV13 and TRBJ2-7; D is possibly TRBD1 or TRBD2 (5 bases each). The germline gives CDR1 PRHDT, CDR2 FYEKMQ (reference sequence). V was trimmed by 5 bases and J by 3 bases, leaving 14 bases between them. The CDR3 is 14 residues long.

The chain links TRBV5-6 to TRBJ2-3; no reliable D call. Trimming stripped 8 bases from V and 0 bases from J, with 19 bases between. The germline gives CDR1 SGHDT, CDR2 YYEEEE. The CDR3 has 16 residues. For the CDR3, the DNA is TGTGCCAGGGGCCCAAGCCTGTACCCTAGCACAGATACGCAGTATTTT. As protein: CARGPSLYPSTDTQYF.

This clonotype was detected only a few times. V usage is TRBV4-3 and J usage is TRBJ2-7; 10 bases agree with TRBD2. The germline V gene encodes CDR1 LGHNA and CDR2 YSLEER. V trimming: 0 bases; J trimming: 0 bases; junction bases outside the gene matches: 5. The CDR3 runs 17 residues. Here the CDR3 reads CASSQDTSGILSYEQYF. The CDR3 DNA reads TGCGCCAGCAGCCAAGATACTAGCGGGATCCTCTCCTACGAGCAGTACTTC.

The table lists this clonotype with a few counts. The chain carries TRBV12-3 or TRBV12-4 and TRBJ1-3; D is perhaps TRBD1 (6 bases). The CDR3 spans 16 residues. Trimming removed 7 bases from V and 0 bases from J, with 16 bases in between. CDR3 sequence (DNA): TGTGCCAGCAATTCAGTCCGGACAGCCTCTGGAAACACCATATATTTT. Encoded protein: CASNSVRTASGNTIYF.